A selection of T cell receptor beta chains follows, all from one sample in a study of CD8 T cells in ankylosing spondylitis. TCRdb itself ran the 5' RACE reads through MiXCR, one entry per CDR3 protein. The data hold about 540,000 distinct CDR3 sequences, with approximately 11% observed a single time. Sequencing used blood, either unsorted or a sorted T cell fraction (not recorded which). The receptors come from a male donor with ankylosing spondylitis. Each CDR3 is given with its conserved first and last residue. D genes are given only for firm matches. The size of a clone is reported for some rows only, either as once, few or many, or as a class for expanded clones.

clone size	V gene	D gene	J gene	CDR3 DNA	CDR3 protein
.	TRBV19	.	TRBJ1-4	TGTGCCAGTAGCCCTAGGAGGGGATCGACCAATGAAAAACTGTTTTTT	CASSPRRGSTNEKLFF
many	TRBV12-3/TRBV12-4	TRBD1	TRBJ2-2	TGTGCCAGCAGTTTCATCCTTGGACAGGATAACACCGGGGAGCTGTTTTTT	CASSFILGQDNTGELFF
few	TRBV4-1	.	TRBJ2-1	TGCGCCAGCAGCCACGGGGCACTAACAACCAATGAGCAGTTCTTC	CASSHGALTTNEQFF
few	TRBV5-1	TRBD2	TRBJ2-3	TGCGCCAGCAGGGAGACTAGCGCCTACACAGATACGCAGTATTTT	CASRETSAYTDTQYF
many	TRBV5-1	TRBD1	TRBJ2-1	TGTGCCAGCAGCCCGGGACAGGGGTCCTACAATGAGCAGTTCTTC	CASSPGQGSYNEQFF
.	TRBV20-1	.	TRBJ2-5	TGCAGTGCTAGAGATAGGGGGAGAGAGACCCAGTACTTC	CSARDRGRETQYF
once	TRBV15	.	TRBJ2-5	TGTGCCACCGCTCGGGGGCGAGAGACCCAGTACTTC	CATARGRETQYF
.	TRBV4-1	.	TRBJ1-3	TGCGCCAGCAGCCAAGGGGACGGGGCTTATTTT	CASSQGDGAYF
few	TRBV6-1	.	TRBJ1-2	TGTGCCAGCAGTGCCAATCGGGGCGTCGGCTACACCTTC	CASSANRGVGYTF
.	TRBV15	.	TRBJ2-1	TGTGCCACCAGCAGTGAGGAGGCTAGCGCCTCCTACAATGAGCAGTTCTTC	CATSSEEASASYNEQFF
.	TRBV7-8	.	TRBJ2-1	TGTGCCAGCAGCTTAGACTCAGGGCTGTGGGGCTCCTACAATGAGCAGTTCTTC	CASSLDSGLWGSYNEQFF
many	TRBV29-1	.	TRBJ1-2	TGCAGCGTTGAAGAAGTACAGACTTATGGAGGCTACACCTTC	CSVEEVQTYGGYTF
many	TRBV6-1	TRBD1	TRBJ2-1	TGTGCCAGCTATAGGGGGCTGAGCTCCTACAATGAGCAGTTCTTC	CASYRGLSSYNEQFF
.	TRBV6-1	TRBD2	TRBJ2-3	TGTGCCAGCAGTGAAGTACGTCTAGCGGCCCATGGGGATACGCAGTATTTT	CASSEVRLAAHGDTQYF
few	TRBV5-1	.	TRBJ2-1	TGCGCCAGCAGCTTGGTAGAGGGTTCCAATGAGCAGTTCTTC	CASSLVEGSNEQFF
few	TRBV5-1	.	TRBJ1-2	TGCGCCAGCAGCTTGGCCGGGGGATCGGATGGCTACACCTTC	CASSLAGGSDGYTF
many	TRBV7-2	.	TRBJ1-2	TGTGCAGGGGCCTCTTCCTTTAACTATGGCTACACCTTC	CAGASSFNYGYTF
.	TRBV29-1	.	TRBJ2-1	TGCAGCGTTGCGCTAGCGCTTCACAATGAGCAGTTCTTC	CSVALALHNEQFF
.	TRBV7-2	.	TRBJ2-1	TGTGCCAGCAGCCGACTAGTTGGTGGGAATGAGCAGTTCTTC	CASSRLVGGNEQFF
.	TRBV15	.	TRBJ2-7	TGTGCCACCAGCAGAGGGGCCTACGAGCAGTACTTC	CATSRGAYEQYF
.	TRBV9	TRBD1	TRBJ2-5	TGTGCCAGCAGCGTGACAGGGTTGGGCCAAGAGACCCAGTACTTC	CASSVTGLGQETQYF
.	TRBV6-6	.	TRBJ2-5	TGTGCCAGCAGTGTTGTGTCGCAAGAGACCCAGTACTTC	CASSVVSQETQYF
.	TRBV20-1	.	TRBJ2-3	TGCAGTGCTAGTGTGGGCGCAGATACGCAGTATTTT	CSASVGADTQYF
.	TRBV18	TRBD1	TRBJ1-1	TGTGCCAGCTCGCTCGGGACAGCCCGAGAAGCTTTCTTT	CASSLGTAREAFF
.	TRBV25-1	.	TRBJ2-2	TGTGCCAGCAGTGAGGGGACTGGGGTCGGGGAGCTGTTTTTT	CASSEGTGVGELFF
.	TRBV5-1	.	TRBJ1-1	TGCGCCAGCAGCTTGGCGGGGGACACTTCTAACACTGAAGCTTTCTTT	CASSLAGDTSNTEAFF
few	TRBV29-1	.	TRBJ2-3	TGCAGCGTTGAAAAGGGAGGTGGCACAGATACGCAGTATTTT	CSVEKGGGTDTQYF